The 13 T cell receptor beta chains in this list originate from one sample, sequenced in a study of T cells in Graves' hyperthyroidism and ophthalmopathy. What was amplified from RNA transcripts were TCR beta CDR3 regions. HTBI primers were the set used in a first-round RT-PCR of the TCR CDR3. Each CDR3 protein is one row after TCRdb ran MiXCR on the multiplex PCR reads. The sample lists some 510,000 distinct CDR3 sequences; less than 25% were seen once. Source material: blood. These receptors all stem from a man aged 18 to 29 with Graves' hyperthyroidism.

The J gene is TRBJ1-5, the V gene TRBV10-3, with TRBD1 matching over 8 bases. The CDR3 consists of 16 residues. Germline V gene data show CDR1 as ENHRY and CDR2 as SYGVKD. The trim removed 0 bases at V and 3 bases at J, leaving 4 bases unmatched. CDR3 nucleotides: TGTGCCATCAGTGAGTCAGGGACAGGACTCAATCAGCCCCAGCATTTT. Translation: CAISESGTGLNQPQHF.

This clonotype was seen repeatedly, ten times or more. CDR3 coding DNA: TGTGCCACCAGAAGAACGGGGGCTAAAGGGGAGCTGTTTTTT. Encoded protein: CATRRTGAKGELFF. V gene TRBV15 combines with J gene TRBJ2-2; the D gene could be TRBD1 or TRBD2 (6 bases each). V lost 6 bases and J lost 8, with 16 bases in between. The CDR3 is made up of 14 amino acids. Germline CDR1 reads LNHNV; CDR2 reads YYDKDF (reference sequence).

This clonotype was counted between two and nine times. The CDR3 nucleotides are TGTGCCAGCAGCTGGCAGGAGAACACTGAAGCTTTCTTT. This codes for CASSWQENTEAFF. This chain connects TRBV5-6 to TRBJ1-1; unclear D gene. Germline V gene lookup returns CDR1 SGHDT and CDR2 YYEEEE. V was cut by 3 bases and J by 1 base, with 7 bases left in between. This CDR3 comprises 13 residues.

This clonotype was counted ten times or more. The V call is TRBV12-3 or TRBV12-4, the J call TRBJ1-5; TRBD1 agrees at 7 bases. The CDR3 length is 17 residues. J gave up 1 base and V 3 bases, and 9 bases lay outside the gene matches. The CDR3 is CASSLGDRRRSNQPQHF. The CDR3 bases are TGTGCCAGCAGTTTGGGGGACAGAAGGAGGAGCAATCAGCCCCAGCATTTT.

This clonotype was observed many times. This chain links TRBV28 with TRBJ1-1, with TRBD1 matching 8 bases. The CDR3 totals 13 residues. The V segment lost 3 bases and the J segment 7 bases; nucleotides outside the gene matches: 4. Germline V gene lookup returns CDR1 MDHEN and CDR2 SYDVKM. DNA for the CDR3: TGTGCCAGCAGTTTCAGGGGGCACGGTGAAGCTTTCTTT. Translation: CASSFRGHGEAFF.

This chain connects TRBV12-3 or TRBV12-4 to TRBJ2-7; D uncertain. V gave up 0 bases and J gave up 3 bases, with 6 bases separating them. The CDR3 covers 13 residues. This chain's CDR3 is CASSLASIYEQYF. CDR3 DNA sequence: TGTGCCAGCAGTTTAGCTAGCATCTACGAGCAGTACTTC.

About this clonotype itself: The CDR3 end shows no conserved phenylalanine or tryptophan, and so a read error is likely. CDR3 sequence reads: CASSSSRKGGKSGANVLTV. CDR3 bases: TGTGCCAGCAGCTCTTCCAGGAAGGGAGGCAAGTCTGGGGCCAACGTCCTGACTGTC. The chain uses TRBV7-1 and TRBJ2-6; D is possibly TRBD2 (6 bases). TRBV7-1 is placed among ORFs of uncertain function. This CDR3 region has 19 residues. The germline V and J ends were trimmed by 3 bases and 1 base, with 19 bases remaining between them.

There are many counts of this clonotype. J is TRBJ1-5 and V is TRBV28; tentatively, D is TRBD1 (5 bases). V lost 7 bases and J lost 2, with 12 bases in between. The CDR3 runs to 14 residues. Germline V gene lookup returns CDR1 MDHEN and CDR2 SYDVKM. The CDR3 loop is CASNRDLGNQPQHF. The CDR3 bases are TGTGCCAGCAATCGGGACTTAGGCAATCAGCCCCAGCATTTT. Variable domain in full (rest from reference TRBV28 and TRBJ1-5): DVKVTQSSRYLVKRTGEKVFLECVQDMDHENMFWYRQDPGLGLRLIYFSYDVKMKEKGDIPEGYSVSREKKERFSLILESASTNQTSMYLCASNRDLGNQPQHFGDGTRLSIL.

This clonotype was observed at least ten times. V is TRBV28 and J is TRBJ1-5; 7 bases fit TRBD1. This CDR3 region has 17 residues. The junction had 9 bases not matched to a gene; V was cut back by 4 bases and J by 0 bases. Germline CDR1 reads MDHEN; CDR2 reads SYDVKM. The DNA of the CDR3 is TGTGCCAGCAGTTCATCCAGACAGGGATATAGCAATCAGCCCCAGCATTTT. This codes for CASSSSRQGYSNQPQHF.

This clonotype showed up many times. The chain links TRBV6-1 to TRBJ2-2, with D hard to call. The V gene's germline CDR1 is MNHNS and CDR2 SASEGT. Trimming stripped 5 bases from V and 2 bases from J, with 12 bases between. The CDR3 totals 15 residues. The CDR3: CASSQPGRNTGELFF. The CDR3 DNA is TGTGCCAGCAGTCAACCGGGCCGAAACACCGGGGAGCTGTTTTTT.

This clonotype came up many times. The genes are TRBV15 and TRBJ1-5, with 9 bases that match TRBD1. In germline, CDR1 is LNHNV, CDR2 YYDKDF (reference sequence). The V and J ends lost 5 bases and 2 bases, in that order; junction bases with no gene match: 4. This CDR3 region has 15 residues. DNA for the CDR3: TGTGCCACCAGCCGCCGGACAGGGGGCAATCAGCCCCAGCATTTT. This codes for CATSRRTGGNQPQHF.

This clonotype was seen only a few times. V usage is TRBV27 and J usage is TRBJ2-5; possible D gene TRBD1, 5 bases. The V end lost 5 bases, the J end lost 9 bases, and 19 bases lay between the germline ends. Germline lookup yields CDR1 MNHEY and CDR2 SMNVEV (reference sequence). The CDR3 runs 14 residues. The CDR3 bases are TGTGCCAGCAGTCACTACAGGACGCCTCGGGCCCAGTACTTC. Its protein product is CASSHYRTPRAQYF.

A remark on this clonotype: This may be a read error: a much more frequent sequence differs by one nucleotide. The chain uses TRBV6-1 and TRBJ1-1; no clear D gene. Germline V lookup: CDR1 MNHNS, CDR2 SASEGT. Trimming left V 10 bases short and J 7 bases short, with 19 bases between. The CDR3 consists of 13 residues. The CDR3 sequence is CATRTGRTLEAFF. In nucleotides, the CDR3 is TGTGCCACCCGAACCGGTAGAACACTTGAAGCTTTCTTT.